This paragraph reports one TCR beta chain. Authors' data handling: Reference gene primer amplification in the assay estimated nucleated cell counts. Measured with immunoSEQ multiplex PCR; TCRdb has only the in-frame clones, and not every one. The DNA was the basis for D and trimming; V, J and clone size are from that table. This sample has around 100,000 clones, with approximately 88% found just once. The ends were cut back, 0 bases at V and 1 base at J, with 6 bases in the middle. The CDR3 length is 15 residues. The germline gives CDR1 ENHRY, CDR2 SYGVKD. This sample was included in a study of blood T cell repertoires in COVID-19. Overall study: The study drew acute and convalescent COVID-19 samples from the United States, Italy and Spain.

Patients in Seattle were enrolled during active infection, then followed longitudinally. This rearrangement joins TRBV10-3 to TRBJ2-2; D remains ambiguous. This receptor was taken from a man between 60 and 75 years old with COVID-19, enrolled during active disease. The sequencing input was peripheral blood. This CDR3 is CAISESDLNTGELFF. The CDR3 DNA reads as TGTGCCATCAGTGAGTCCGACTTGAACACCGGGGAGCTGTTTTTT.